The T cell receptor (beta chain) described here comes from a study of regulatory T cells in long-lasting Graves disease. This clonotype was observed many times. Sequencing libraries for TCR beta were prepared with iRepertoire HTBI primers and Arm-PCR of CDR3 regions. MiXCR was run by TCRdb on the multiplex PCR reads, yielding one entry per CDR3 protein. The data show 400,000 to 500,000 distinct CDR3 sequences, roughly 20% seen once. V shed 5 bases and J 3 bases; nucleotides not matched to a gene: 4. The CDR3 extends over 15 amino acids. Time point meaning: persistent/refractory GD, antithyroid drugs over 5 years with positive TRAb. RNA extracted from PBMCs served as the sequencing template.

Sequencing used peripheral blood mononuclear cells (PBMCs), obtained when the disease was refractory, from a patient treated with antithyroid drugs. The gene calls are TRBV12-3 or TRBV12-4 and TRBJ2-2; 9 bases map to TRBD1. The TCR was taken from a female donor with Graves disease. The CDR3 sequence is CASSGTGSDTGELFF. The DNA for the CDR3 is TGTGCCAGCAGTGGGACAGGGTCGGACACCGGGGAGCTGTTTTTT.